The rows below give T cell receptor beta chains drawn from one sample of a study of graft-versus-host responses after intestinal transplantation. The table came from immunoSEQ multiplex PCR; TCRdb's copy has only in-frame clones and leaves some out. The sample carries about 97,000 clones, about 93% recorded once. The sample was PBMCs, taken about 450 days after intestinal transplant. Receptors were obtained from a human patient who received an intestinal transplant, so some T cells may come from the graft donor. The CDR3 runs from the conserved cysteine through the conserved F or W. The D gene is left open where the match is weak. Size values are once, few and many counts, or a class for expanded clones, and some rows have none.

TRBV6-5,TRBJ1-1,.,.,CASRQETANTEAFF,TGTGCCAGCAGACAAGAAACAGCGAACACTGAAGCTTTCTTT
TRBV5-6,TRBJ1-1,.,.,CASSPGLGNTEAFF,TGTGCCAGCAGCCCAGGGCTGGGAAACACTGAAGCTTTCTTT
TRBV6-1,TRBJ2-3,TRBD2,.,CASSDVAGADTQYF,TGTGCCAGCAGTGATGTAGCGGGGGCAGATACGCAGTATTTT
TRBV6-6,TRBJ1-6,TRBD1,few,CASSLPQITGDSPLHF,TGTGCCAGCAGTTTGCCTCAAATTACAGGGGATTCACCCCTCCACTTT
TRBV19,TRBJ2-7,TRBD1,.,CASSMGTGAYEQYF,TGTGCCAGTAGCATGGGGACAGGGGCCTACGAGCAGTACTTC
TRBV5-4,TRBJ2-1,TRBD2,.,CASSYGLANEQFF,TGTGCCAGCAGCTACGGACTAGCCAATGAGCAGTTCTTC
TRBV7-9,TRBJ2-7,.,.,CASSSTYEQYF,TGTGCCAGCAGCTCAACGTACGAGCAGTACTTC
TRBV5-4,TRBJ1-2,.,.,CASSLITGAYGYTF,TGTGCCAGCAGCTTGATTACAGGAGCCTATGGCTACACCTTC
TRBV10-2,TRBJ1-2,.,.,CASSEREDGYTF,TGCGCCAGCAGTGAAAGGGAGGATGGCTACACCTTC
TRBV5-1,TRBJ1-1,.,.,CASSLAGIHTEAFF,TGCGCCAGCAGCTTGGCCGGGATTCACACTGAAGCTTTCTTT
TRBV7-3,TRBJ2-1,.,.,CASGADPYNEQFF,TGTGCCAGCGGGGCGGATCCCTACAATGAGCAGTTCTTC
TRBV6-5,TRBJ2-1,.,.,CASSYSAGASYNEQFF,TGTGCCAGCAGTTACTCGGCGGGGGCATCCTACAATGAGCAGTTCTTC
TRBV19,TRBJ1-2,.,.,CASSIGGRYGYTF,TGTGCCAGTAGTATAGGAGGCCGCTATGGCTACACCTTC
TRBV19,TRBJ2-7,.,once,CASSGGSYEQYF,TGTGCCAGTAGTGGTGGGTCCTACGAGCAGTACTTC
TRBV25-1,TRBJ1-2,.,once,CASSEYSDYGYTF,TGTGCCAGCAGTGAATATAGCGACTATGGCTACACCTTC
TRBV7-6,TRBJ1-1,.,.,CASSRPAYLNTEAFF,TGTGCCAGCAGCCGTCCGGCCTACCTGAACACTGAAGCTTTCTTT